This record covers a single T cell receptor (beta chain). This sample stems from a study of T-cell memory formation after mild COVID-19. Trimming stripped 6 bases from V and 2 bases from J, with 11 bases between. The CDR3 covers 14 residues. A single record per CDR3 protein comes from TCRdb applying MiXCR to the 5' RACE reads. Of hundreds of thousands of distinct CDR3 sequences in the sample, over 20% were seen once. V gene TRBV12-3 or TRBV12-4 combines with J gene TRBJ1-5; maybe TRBD1 (6 bases). The clonotype comes from an adult woman who had mild COVID-19 (a few samples of this study predate the infection). Cell type and time point are not known. The sample taken for sequencing was PBMCs or a T cell subset sorted from them (not recorded which). CDR3 loop: CASRKRGGNQPQHF. Written as DNA, the CDR3 is TGTGCCAGCAGAAAAAGGGGGGGCAATCAGCCCCAGCATTTT.